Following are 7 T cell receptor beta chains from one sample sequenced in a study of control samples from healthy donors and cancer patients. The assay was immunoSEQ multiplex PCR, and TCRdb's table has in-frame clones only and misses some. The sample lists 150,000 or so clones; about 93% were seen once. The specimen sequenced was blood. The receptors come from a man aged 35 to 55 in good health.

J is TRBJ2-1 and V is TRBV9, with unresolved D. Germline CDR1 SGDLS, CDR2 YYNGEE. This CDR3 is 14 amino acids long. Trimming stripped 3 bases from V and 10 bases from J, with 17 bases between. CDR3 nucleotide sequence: TGTGCCAGCAGCGATATCTTCGGGCTCGGGGAGCAGTTCTTC. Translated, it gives CASSDIFGLGEQFF.

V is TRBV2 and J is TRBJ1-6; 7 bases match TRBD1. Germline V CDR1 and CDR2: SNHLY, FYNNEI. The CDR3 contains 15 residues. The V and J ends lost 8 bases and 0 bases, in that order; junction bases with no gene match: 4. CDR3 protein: CASGRDSSYNSPLHF. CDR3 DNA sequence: TGTGCCAGCGGACGGGACAGCTCCTATAATTCACCCCTCCACTTT. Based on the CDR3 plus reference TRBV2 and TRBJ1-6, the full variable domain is EPEVTQTPSHQVTQMGQEVILRCVPISNHLYFYWYRQILGQKVEFLVSFYNNEISEKSEIFDDQFSVERPDGSNFTLKIRSTKLEDSAMYFCASGRDSSYNSPLHFGNGTRLTVT.

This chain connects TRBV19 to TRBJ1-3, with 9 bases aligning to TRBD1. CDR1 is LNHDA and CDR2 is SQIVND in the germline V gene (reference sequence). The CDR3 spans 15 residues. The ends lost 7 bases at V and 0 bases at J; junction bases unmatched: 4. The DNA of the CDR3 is TGTGCCAGTACCCAGACAGGGGGCTCTGGAAACACCATATATTTT. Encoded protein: CASTQTGGSGNTIYF.

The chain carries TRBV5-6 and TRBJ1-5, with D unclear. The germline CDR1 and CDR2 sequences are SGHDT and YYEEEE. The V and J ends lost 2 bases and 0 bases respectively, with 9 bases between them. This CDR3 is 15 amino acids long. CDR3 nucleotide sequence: TGTGCCAGCAGCTTCGGTCGGTTTAGCAATCAGCCCCAGCATTTT. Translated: CASSFGRFSNQPQHF.

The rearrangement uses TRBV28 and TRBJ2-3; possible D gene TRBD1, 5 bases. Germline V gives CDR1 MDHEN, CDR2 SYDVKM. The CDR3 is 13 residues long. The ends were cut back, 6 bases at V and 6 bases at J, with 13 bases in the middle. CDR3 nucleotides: TGTGCCAGCAGCCGACAGCTGCGGGATACGCAGTATTTT. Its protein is CASSRQLRDTQYF.

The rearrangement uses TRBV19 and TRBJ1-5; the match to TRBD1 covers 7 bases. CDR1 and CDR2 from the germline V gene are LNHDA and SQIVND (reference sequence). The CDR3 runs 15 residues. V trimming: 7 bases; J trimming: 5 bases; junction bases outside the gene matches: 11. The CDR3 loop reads CASTPAGQLDQPQHF. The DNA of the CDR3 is TGTGCCAGTACTCCGGCGGGACAGTTAGATCAGCCCCAGCATTTT.

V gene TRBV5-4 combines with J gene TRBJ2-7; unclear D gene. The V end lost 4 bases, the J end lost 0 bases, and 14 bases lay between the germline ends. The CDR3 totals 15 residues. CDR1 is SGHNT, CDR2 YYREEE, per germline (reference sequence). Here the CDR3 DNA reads TGTGCCAGCAGCCATAAGCGATCGGGCTCCTACGAGCAGTACTTC. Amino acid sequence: CASSHKRSGSYEQYF.